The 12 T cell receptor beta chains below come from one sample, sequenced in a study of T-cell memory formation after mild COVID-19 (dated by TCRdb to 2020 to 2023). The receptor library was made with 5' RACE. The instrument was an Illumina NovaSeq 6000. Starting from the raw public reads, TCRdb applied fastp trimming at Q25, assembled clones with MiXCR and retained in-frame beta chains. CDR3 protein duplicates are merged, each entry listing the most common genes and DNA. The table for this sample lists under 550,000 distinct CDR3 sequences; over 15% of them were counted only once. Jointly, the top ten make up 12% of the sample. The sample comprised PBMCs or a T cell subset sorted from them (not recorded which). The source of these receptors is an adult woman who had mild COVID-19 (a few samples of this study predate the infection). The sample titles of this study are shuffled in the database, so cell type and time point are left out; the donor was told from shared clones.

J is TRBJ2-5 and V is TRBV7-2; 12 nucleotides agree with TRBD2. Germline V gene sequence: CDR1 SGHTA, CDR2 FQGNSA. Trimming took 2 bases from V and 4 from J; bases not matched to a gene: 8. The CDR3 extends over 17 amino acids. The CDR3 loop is CASSLKRTSGIVETQYF. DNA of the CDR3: TGTGCCAGCAGCTTAAAACGGACTAGCGGGATCGTAGAGACCCAGTACTTC.

This chain's CDR3 is CASSITGTAVEQFF. The CDR3 bases are TGTGCCAGCAGCATAACCGGGACAGCGGTTGAGCAGTTCTTC. The genes are TRBV5-4 and TRBJ2-1, with TRBD1 matching over 7 bases. Germline CDR1 is SGHNT and CDR2 is YYREEE (reference sequence). V dropped 4 bases and J dropped 9; count of bases not matched to a gene: 10. The CDR3 contains 14 residues.

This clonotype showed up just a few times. CDR3 loop: CASSLGDSWVTEAFF. Here the CDR3 DNA reads TGCGCCAGCAGCCTAGGGGACAGTTGGGTCACTGAAGCTTTCTTT. The chain links TRBV4-3 to TRBJ1-1; 7 bases align to TRBD1. Trimming removed 4 bases from V and 4 bases from J; junction bases left unmatched: 9. This CDR3 spans 15 amino acids. The germline CDR1 and CDR2 sequences are LGHNA and YSLEER.

The CDR3, as DNA: TGTGCCAGCAGCTTCGAGGTCGAGAACACTGAAGCTTTCTTT. Its protein is CASSFEVENTEAFF. The chain uses TRBV7-9 and TRBJ1-1; D is unclear. CDR1 SEHNR and CDR2 FQNEAQ come from the germline V gene (reference sequence). V lost 3 bases and J lost 1, with 9 bases in between. The CDR3 contains 14 residues.

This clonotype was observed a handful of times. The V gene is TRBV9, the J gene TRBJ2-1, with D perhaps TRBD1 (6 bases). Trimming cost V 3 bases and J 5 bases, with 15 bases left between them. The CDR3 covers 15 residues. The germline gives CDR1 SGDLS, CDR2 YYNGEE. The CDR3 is CASSAPGVRNNEQFF. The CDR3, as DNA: TGTGCCAGCAGCGCCCCAGGGGTCCGTAACAATGAGCAGTTCTTC.

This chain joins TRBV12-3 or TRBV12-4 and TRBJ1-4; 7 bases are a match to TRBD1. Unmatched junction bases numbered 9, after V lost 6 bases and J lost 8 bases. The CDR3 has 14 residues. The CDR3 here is CASRSNRGGEKLFF. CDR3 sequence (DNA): TGTGCCAGCAGATCCAACAGGGGCGGAGAAAAACTGTTTTTT.

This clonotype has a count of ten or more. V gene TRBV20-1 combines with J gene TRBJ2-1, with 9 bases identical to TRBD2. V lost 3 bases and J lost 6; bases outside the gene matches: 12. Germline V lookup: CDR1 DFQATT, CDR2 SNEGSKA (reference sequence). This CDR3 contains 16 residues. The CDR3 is CSARDQAGLATNEQFF. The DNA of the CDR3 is TGCAGTGCTAGGGATCAAGCGGGACTAGCAACCAATGAGCAGTTCTTC.

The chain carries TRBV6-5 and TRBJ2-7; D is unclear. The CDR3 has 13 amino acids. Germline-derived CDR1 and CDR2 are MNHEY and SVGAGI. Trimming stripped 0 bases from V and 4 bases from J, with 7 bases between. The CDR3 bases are TGTGCCAGCAGTTACTCGCAGAAATACGAGCAGTACTTC. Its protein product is CASSYSQKYEQYF.

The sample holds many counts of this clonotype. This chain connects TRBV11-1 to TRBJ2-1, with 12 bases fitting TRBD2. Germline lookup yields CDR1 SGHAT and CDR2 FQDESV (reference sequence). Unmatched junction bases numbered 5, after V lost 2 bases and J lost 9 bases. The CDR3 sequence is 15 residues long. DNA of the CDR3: TGTGCCAGCAGCTTACGACTAGCGGGAGAAGGTGAGCAGTTCTTC. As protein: CASSLRLAGEGEQFF.

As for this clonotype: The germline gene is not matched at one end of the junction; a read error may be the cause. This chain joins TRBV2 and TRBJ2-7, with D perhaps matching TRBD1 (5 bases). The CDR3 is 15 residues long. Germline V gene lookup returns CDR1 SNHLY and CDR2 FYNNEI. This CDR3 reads CASTEGWAGLYEQYF. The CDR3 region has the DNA TGTGCCAGCACTGAAGGGTGGGCAGGGCTCTACGAGCAGTACTTC.

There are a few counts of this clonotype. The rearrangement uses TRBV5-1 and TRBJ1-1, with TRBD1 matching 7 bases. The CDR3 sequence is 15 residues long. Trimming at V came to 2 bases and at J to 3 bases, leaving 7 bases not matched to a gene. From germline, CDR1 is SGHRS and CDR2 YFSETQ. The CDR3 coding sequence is TGCGCCAGCAGCTTACAAGGGGACAGCTACACTGAAGCTTTCTTT. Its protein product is CASSLQGDSYTEAFF.

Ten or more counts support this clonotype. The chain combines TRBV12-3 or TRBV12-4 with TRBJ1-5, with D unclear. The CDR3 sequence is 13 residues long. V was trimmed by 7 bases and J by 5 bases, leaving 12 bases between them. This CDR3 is CASTRGLYQPQHF. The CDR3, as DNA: TGTGCCAGCACCCGGGGATTGTATCAGCCCCAGCATTTT.